This T cell receptor (beta chain) was identified during a study of blood T cell repertoires in COVID-19. Assay: immunoSEQ multiplex PCR; the TCRdb copy retains only in-frame clones and omits some. Among 250,000 to 350,000 clones, 75% to 95% were seen once, and the ten largest hold around 1.1%. Cohort 3 donors were reported recovered after two negative PCRs, clearance, or symptom resolution. The receptor was derived from a woman aged 25 to 39 who had recovered from COVID-19. The sample comprised PBMCs or T cells enriched from blood (not recorded which).

The CDR3 here is CAITGQISSGNTIYF. The DNA of the CDR3 is TGTGCCATCACGGGACAGATATCCTCTGGAAACACCATATATTTT. This sequence joins TRBV10-3 and TRBJ1-3; 7 nucleotides match TRBD1. Per the germline V gene, CDR1 is ENHRY and CDR2 is SYGVKD. J was trimmed by 0 bases and V by 7 bases; bases with no gene match: 6. This CDR3 has 15 residues.